This T cell receptor beta chain was sequenced in a study of shared clonotypes between healthy human individuals. At the level of the study: Contributing individuals were two females and three males aged 18 to 49.

Tens of millions of PBMCs were counted before genomic DNA extraction. Repertoires were generated with immunoSEQ multiplex PCR, while TCRdb's copy carries only in-frame clones and drops some. The sample has over 400,000 clones, roughly 80% seen once. The CDR3 runs to 14 residues. Per the germline V gene, CDR1 is SGHRS and CDR2 is YFSETQ. Source material: PBMCs. The chain joins TRBV5-1 to TRBJ2-5; unclear D gene. The DNA end favors TRBJ2-7, so the J call may be wrong. The receptor was derived from a woman between 40 and 50 years old in good health. Some clones in this sample may be carry-over from other donors' samples. CDR3: CASSLGMGYDEQYF. The CDR3, as DNA: TGCGCCAGCAGCTTGGGGATGGGCTACGACGAGCAGTACTTC.